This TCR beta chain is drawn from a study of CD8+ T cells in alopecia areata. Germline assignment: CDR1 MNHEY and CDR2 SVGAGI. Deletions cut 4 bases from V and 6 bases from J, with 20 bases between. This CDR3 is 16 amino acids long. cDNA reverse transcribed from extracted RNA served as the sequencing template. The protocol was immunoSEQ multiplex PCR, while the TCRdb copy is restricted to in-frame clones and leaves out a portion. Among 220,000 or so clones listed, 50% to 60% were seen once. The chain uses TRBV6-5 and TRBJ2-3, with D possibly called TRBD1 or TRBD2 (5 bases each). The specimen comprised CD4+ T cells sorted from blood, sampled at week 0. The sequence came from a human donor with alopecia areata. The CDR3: CASSFTGLTWGDTQYF. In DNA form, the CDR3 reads TGTGCCAGCAGTTTCACGGGCCTCACCTGGGGGGATACGCAGTATTTT.